This TCR beta chain was retrieved from a study of early T cells in non-severe SARS-CoV-2 infection. At least ten counts were recorded for this clonotype. TCRdb redid the calling of the 5' RACE reads with MiXCR, one entry per CDR3 protein. The data contain some 40,000 distinct CDR3 sequences, roughly 3.9% of them singletons. Sequenced sample: whole blood. This TCR was sampled from an adult who was a healthcare worker with PCR-confirmed SARS-CoV-2 infection or an uninfected control (not recorded which).

The CDR3 loop is CASSVLAGDVSGELFF. The CDR3 DNA reads as TGTGCCAGCAGCGTACTAGCGGGAGACGTCAGCGGGGAGCTGTTTTTT. This rearrangement joins TRBV7-2 to TRBJ2-2; 11 bases map to TRBD2. The germline V gene has CDR1 SGHTA and CDR2 FQGNSA. This CDR3 comprises 16 residues. V lost 5 bases and J lost 7; bases outside the gene matches: 9.